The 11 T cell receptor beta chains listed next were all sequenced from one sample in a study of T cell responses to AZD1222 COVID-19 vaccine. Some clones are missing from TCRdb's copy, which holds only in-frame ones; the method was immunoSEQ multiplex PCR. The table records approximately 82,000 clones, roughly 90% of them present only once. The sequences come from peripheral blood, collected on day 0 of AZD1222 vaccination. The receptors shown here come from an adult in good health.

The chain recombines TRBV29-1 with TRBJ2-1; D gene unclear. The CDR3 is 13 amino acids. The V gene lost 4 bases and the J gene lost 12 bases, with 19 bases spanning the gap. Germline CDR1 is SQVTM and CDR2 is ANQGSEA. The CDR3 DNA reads TGCAGCGTTGTAGGCCCCCTCCCCAGTGGGCAGTTCTTC. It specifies CSVVGPLPSGQFF.

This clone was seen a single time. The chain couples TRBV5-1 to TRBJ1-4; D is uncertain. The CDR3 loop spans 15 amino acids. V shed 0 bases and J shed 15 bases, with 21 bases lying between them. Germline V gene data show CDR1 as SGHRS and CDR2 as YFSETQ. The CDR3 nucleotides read TGCGCCAGCAGCTTGGAACCGGGCCATTTGAAAAAGATGTTTTTT. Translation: CASSLEPGHLKKMFF.

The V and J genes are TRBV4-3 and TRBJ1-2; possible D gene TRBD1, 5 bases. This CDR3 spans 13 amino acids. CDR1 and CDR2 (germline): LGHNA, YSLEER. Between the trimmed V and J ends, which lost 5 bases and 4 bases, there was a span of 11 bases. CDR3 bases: TGCGCCAGCAGCTCCGACAGACTCTATGGCTACACCTTC. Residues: CASSSDRLYGYTF.

As DNA, the CDR3 is TGTGCCAGTAGTAACCGGGACAGGATAGGTGGCTACACCTTC. This codes for CASSNRDRIGGYTF. The chain combines TRBV19 with TRBJ1-2, with 8 bases lining up with TRBD1. The CDR3 has 14 amino acids. Germline-derived CDR1 and CDR2 are LNHDA and SQIVND (reference sequence). Trimming cost V 4 bases and J 7 bases; bases outside gene matches: 8.

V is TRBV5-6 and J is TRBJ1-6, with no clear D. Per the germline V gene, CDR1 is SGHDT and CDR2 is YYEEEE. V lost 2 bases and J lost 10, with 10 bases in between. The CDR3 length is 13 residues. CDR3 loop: CASSFGPDSPLHF. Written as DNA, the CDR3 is TGTGCCAGCAGCTTTGGGCCAGACTCACCCCTCCACTTT.

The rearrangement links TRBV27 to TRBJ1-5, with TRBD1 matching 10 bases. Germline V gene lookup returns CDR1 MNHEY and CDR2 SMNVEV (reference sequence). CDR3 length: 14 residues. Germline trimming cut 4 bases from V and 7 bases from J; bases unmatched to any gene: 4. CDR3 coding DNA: TGTGCCAGCAGTTGGACAGGGGGTCGGCAGCCCCAGCATTTT. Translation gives CASSWTGGRQPQHF.

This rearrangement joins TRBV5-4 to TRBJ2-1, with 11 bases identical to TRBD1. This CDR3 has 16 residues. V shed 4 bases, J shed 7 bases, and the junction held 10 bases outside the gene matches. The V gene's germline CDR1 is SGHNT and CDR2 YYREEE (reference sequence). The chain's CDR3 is CASSGGTGGFGNEQFF. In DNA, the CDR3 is TGTGCCAGCAGCGGAGGGACAGGGGGTTTCGGGAATGAGCAGTTCTTC.

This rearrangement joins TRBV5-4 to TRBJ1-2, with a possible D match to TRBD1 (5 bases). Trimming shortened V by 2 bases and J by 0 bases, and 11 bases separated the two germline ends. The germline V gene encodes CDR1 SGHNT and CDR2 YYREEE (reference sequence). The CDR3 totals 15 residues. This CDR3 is CASSFDQGSNYGYTF. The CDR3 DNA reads TGTGCCAGCAGCTTCGACCAGGGCTCTAACTATGGCTACACCTTC.

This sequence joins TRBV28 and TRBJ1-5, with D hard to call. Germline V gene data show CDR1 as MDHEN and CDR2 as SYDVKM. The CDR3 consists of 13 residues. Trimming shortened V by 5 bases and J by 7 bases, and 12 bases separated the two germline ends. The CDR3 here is CASSNQLEQPQHF. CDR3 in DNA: TGTGCCAGCAGTAACCAGTTGGAGCAGCCCCAGCATTTT.

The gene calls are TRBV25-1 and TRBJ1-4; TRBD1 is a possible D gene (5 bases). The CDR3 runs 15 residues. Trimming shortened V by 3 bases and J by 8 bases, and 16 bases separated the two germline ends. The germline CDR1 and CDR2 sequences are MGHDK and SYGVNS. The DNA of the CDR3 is TGTGCCAGCAGTGACGCCGACAGAGGTCCCGAAAAACTGTTTTTT. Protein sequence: CASSDADRGPEKLFF.

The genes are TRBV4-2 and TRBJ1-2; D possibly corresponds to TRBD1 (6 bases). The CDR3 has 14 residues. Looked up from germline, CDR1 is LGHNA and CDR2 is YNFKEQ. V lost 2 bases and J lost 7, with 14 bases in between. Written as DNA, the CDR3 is TGTGCCAGCAGCCAAACAGGGCCGATGGCTGGCTACACCTTC. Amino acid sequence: CASSQTGPMAGYTF.